This T cell receptor beta chain was documented in a study of T cell repertoires in cytomegalovirus infection. About the research overall: CMV infection together with matching HLA type was indicated by public TCR beta signatures. Study findings and constraints: There were HLA-C-restricted CMV-specific TCR beta clonotypes dominating the ex vivo response. Identification of carriers of CMV plus the relevant HLA was performed using cumulative public TCR beta family frequency.

Looked up from germline, CDR1 is MDHEN and CDR2 is SYDVKM. The CDR3 runs 13 residues. The V gene lost 7 bases and the J gene lost 7 bases, with 14 bases spanning the gap. This clonotype was seen a few times. Its antigen is as yet unknown. Each CDR3 protein gets one entry after TCRdb re-called the reads with MiXCR. The data show about 230,000 distinct CDR3 sequences, over 20% seen once. Sequencing input: CD8+ T cells from PBMCs. The receptor comes from a human donor in good health (CMV status not recorded). Some clones in this sample may be carry-over from other donors' samples. V gene TRBV28 combines with J gene TRBJ1-5, with unresolved D. The CDR3 DNA reads as TGTGCCAGCACCGCAAATTTAGGGCAGCCCCAGCATTTT. Amino acid sequence: CASTANLGQPQHF.